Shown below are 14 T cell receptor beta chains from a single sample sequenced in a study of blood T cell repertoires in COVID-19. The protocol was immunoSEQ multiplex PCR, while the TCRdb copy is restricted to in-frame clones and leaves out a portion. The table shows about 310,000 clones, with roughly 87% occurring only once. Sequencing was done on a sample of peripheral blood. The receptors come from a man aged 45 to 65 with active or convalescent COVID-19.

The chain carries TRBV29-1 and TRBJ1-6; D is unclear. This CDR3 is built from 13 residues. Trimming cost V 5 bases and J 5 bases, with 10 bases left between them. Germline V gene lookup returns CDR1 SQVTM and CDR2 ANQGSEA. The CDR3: CSVSTDDNSPLHF. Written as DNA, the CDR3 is TGCAGCGTTTCCACAGACGATAATTCACCCCTCCACTTT.

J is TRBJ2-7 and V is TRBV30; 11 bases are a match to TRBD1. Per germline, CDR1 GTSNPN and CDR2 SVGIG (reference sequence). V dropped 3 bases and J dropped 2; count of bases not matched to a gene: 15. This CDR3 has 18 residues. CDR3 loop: CAWSVRGTGGKGTYEQYF. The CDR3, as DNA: TGTGCCTGGAGCGTTAGAGGGACAGGGGGGAAAGGGACCTACGAGCAGTACTTC.

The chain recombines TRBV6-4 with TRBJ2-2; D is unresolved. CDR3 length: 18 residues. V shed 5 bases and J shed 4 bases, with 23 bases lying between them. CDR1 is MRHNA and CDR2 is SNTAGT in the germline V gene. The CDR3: CASSSRHTDAYTTGELFF. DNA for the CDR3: TGTGCCAGCAGTTCACGACATACAGACGCTTACACCACCGGGGAGCTGTTTTTT.

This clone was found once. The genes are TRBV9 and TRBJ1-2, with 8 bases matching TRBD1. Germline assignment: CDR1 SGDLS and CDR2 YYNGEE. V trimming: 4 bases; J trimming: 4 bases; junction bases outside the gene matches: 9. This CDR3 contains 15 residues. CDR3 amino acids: CASSPSTGGAYGYTF. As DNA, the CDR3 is TGTGCCAGCAGCCCTAGCACAGGGGGTGCCTATGGCTACACCTTC.

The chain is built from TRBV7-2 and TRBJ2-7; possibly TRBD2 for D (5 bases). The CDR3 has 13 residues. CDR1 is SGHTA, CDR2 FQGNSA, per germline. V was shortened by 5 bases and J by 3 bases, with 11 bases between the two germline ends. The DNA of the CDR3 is TGTGCCAGCAGCATTAGCGTTAACTACGAGCAGTACTTC. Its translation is CASSISVNYEQYF.

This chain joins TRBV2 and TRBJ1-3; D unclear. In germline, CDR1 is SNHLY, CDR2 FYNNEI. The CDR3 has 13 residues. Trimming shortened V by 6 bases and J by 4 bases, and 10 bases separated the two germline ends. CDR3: CASREGTGNTIYF. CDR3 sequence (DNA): TGTGCCAGCAGAGAGGGTACAGGAAACACCATATATTTT.

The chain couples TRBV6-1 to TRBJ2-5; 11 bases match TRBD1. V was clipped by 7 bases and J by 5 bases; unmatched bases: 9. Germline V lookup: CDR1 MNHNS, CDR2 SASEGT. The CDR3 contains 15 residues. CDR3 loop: CASNPRDRGEETQYF. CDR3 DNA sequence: TGTGCCAGCAATCCCCGGGACAGGGGGGAGGAGACCCAGTACTTC.

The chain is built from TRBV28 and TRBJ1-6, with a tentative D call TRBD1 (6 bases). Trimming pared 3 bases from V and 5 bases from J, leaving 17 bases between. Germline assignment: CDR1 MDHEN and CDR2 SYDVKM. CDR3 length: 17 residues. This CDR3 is CASSFPRGVANNSPLHF. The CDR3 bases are TGTGCCAGCAGTTTTCCCAGGGGTGTTGCGAATAATTCACCCCTCCACTTT.

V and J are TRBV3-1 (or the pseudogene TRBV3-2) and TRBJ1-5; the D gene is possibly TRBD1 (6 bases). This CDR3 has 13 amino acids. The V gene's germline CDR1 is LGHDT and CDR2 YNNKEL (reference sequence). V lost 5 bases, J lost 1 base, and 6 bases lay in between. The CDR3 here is CASSGQSNQPQHF. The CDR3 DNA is TGTGCCAGCAGCGGACAGAGCAATCAGCCCCAGCATTTT.

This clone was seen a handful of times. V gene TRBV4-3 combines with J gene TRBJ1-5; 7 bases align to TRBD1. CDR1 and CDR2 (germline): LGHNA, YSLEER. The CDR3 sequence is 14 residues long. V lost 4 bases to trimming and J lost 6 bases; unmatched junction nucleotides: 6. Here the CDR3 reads CASSRDRVTQPQHF. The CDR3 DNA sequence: TGCGCCAGCAGCCGAGACAGGGTTACTCAGCCCCAGCATTTT.

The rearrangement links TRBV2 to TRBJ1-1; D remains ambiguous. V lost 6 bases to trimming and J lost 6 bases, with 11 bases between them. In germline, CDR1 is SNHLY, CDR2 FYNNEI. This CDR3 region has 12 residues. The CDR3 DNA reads TGTGCCAGCAGAGAGGGTTTTGCTGAAGCTTTCTTT. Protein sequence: CASREGFAEAFF.

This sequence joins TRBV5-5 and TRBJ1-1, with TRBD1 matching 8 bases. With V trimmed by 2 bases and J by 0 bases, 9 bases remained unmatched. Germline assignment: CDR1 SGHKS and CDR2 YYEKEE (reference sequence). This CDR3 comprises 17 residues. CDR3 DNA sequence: TGTGCCAGCAGCTTCCGGGAGACAGGGGCCTTGAACACTGAAGCTTTCTTT. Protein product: CASSFRETGALNTEAFF.

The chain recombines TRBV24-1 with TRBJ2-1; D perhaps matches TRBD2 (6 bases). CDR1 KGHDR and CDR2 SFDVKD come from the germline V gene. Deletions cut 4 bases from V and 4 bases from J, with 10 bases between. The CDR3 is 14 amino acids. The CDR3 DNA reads TGTGCCACCAGTGAGGGGGACTTTTACAATGAGCAGTTCTTC. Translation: CATSEGDFYNEQFF.

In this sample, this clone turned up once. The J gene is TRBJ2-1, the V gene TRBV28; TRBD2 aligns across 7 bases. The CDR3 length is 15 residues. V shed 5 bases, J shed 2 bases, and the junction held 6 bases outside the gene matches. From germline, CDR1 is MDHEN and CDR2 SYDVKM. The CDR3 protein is CASSRPGGAYNEQFF. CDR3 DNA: TGTGCCAGCAGTCGGCCGGGAGGAGCCTACAATGAGCAGTTCTTC.